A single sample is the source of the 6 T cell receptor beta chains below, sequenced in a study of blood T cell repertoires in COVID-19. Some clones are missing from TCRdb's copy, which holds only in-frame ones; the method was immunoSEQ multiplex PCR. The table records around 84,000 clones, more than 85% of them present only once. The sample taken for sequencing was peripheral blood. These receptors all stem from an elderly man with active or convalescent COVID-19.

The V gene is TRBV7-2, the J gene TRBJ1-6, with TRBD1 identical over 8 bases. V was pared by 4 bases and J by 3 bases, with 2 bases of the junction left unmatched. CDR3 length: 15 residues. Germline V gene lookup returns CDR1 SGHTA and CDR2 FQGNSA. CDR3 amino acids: CASSWGQVYNSPLHF. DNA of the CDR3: TGTGCCAGCAGCTGGGGACAGGTCTATAATTCACCCCTCCACTTT.

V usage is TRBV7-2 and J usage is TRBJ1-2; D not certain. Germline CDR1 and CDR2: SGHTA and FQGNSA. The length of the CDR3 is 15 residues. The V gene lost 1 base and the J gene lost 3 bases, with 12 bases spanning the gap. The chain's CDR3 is CASSLDPGSDYGYTF. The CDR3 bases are TGTGCCAGCAGCTTAGATCCGGGGTCCGACTATGGCTACACCTTC.

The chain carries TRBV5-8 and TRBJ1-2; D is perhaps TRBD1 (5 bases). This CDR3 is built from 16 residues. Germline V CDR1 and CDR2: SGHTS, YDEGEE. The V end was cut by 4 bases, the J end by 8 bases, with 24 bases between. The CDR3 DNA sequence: TGTGCCAGCAGCCTGGGGCTGGGGATAGGGGATTCCGGCTACACCTTC. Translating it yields CASSLGLGIGDSGYTF.

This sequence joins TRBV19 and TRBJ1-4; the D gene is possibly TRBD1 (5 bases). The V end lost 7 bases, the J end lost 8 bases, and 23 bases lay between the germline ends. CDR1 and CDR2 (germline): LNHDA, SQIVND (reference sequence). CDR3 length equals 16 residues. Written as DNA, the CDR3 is TGTGCCAGTATGGGGCCTACCGGACCCGTGGCCGAAAAACTGTTTTTT. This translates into CASMGPTGPVAEKLFF.

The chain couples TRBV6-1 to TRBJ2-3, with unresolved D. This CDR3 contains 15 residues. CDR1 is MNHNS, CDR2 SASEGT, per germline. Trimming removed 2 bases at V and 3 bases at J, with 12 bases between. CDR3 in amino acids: CASSERRARTDTQYF. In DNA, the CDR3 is TGTGCCAGCAGTGAACGGAGAGCGCGGACAGATACGCAGTATTTT.

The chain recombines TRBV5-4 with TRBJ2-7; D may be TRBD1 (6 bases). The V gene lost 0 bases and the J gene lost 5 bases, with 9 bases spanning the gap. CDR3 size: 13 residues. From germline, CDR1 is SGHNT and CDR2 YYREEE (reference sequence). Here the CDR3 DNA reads TGTGCCAGCAGCTTGGCCCCAGGGGACGAGCAGTACGTC. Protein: CASSLAPGDEQYV.